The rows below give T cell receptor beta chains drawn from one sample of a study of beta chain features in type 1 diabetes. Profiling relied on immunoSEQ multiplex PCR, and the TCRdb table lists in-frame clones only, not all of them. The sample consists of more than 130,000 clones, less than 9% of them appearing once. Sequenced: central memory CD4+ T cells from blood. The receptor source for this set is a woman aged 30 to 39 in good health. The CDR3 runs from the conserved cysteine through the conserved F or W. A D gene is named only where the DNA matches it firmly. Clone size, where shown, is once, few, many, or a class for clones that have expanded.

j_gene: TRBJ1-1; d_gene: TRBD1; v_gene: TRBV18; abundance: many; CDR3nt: TGTGCCAGCTCACCACTCCCGGGACAGGAAAGTGAAGCTTTCTTT; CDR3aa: CASSPLPGQESEAFF
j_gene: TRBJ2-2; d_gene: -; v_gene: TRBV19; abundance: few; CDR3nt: TGTGCCAGTCGGATCCAGGACACCGGGGAGCTGTTTTTT; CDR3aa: CASRIQDTGELFF
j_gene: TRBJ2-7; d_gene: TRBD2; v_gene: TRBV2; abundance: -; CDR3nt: TGTGCCAGCAGGGTGGGACTAGCGGGAGGTTATTACGAGCAGTACTTC; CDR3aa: CASRVGLAGGYYEQYF
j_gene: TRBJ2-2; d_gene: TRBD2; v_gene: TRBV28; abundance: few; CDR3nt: TGTGCCAGCAGCCCCGGCAGCGGGAGGGTCGGGGAGCTGTTTTTT; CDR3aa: CASSPGSGRVGELFF
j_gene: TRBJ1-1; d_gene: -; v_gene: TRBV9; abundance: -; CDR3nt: TGTGCCAGCACCCGTGGACAGCTCGGGAACACTGAAGCTTTCTTT; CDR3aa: CASTRGQLGNTEAFF
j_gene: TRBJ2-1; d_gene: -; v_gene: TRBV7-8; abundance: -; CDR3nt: TGTGCCAGCAGCTTAGTTCCAGTGCATGAGCAGTTCTTC; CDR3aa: CASSLVPVHEQFF
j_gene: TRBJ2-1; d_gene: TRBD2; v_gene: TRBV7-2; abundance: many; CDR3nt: TGTGCCAGCAGCTTAGGGACTAGCAGCTACAATGAGCAGTTCTTC; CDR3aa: CASSLGTSSYNEQFF
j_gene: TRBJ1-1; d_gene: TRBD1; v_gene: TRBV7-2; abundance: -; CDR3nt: TGTGCCAGCAGCTTAGTTGGACAGGGGAACACTGAAGCTTTCTTT; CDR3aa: CASSLVGQGNTEAFF
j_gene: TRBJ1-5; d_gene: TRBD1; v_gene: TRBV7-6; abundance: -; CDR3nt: TGTGCCAGCAGCCTACAGGGGGGCAATCAGCCCCAGCATTTT; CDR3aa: CASSLQGGNQPQHF
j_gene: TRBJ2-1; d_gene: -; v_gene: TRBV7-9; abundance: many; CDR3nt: TGTGCCAGCAGCTTCTTCGAGCGGAACAATGAGCAGTTCTTC; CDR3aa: CASSFFERNNEQFF
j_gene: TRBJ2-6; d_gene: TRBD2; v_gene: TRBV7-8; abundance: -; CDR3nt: TGTGCCAGCACCCCCCTGCTAGCGGTTTTATCCTCTGGGGCCAACGTCCTGACTTTC; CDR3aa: CASTPLLAVLSSGANVLTF
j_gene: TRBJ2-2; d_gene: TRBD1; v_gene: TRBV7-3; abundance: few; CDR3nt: TGTGCCAGCAGCTCGGACAGGAGCGGGGAGCTGTTTTTT; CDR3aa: CASSSDRSGELFF
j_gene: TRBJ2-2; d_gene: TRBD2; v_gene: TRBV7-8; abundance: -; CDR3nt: TGTGCCAGCAGCTTTGGAGCGGGGGGTACCGGGGAGCTGTTTTTT; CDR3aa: CASSFGAGGTGELFF
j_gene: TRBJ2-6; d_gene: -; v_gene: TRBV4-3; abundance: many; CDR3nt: TGCGCCAGCAGCCAAGAAGCGAGGCGGGGTGGGGCCAACGTCCTGACTTTC; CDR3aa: CASSQEARRGGANVLTF
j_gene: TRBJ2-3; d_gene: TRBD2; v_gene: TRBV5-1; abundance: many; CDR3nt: TGCGCCAGCAGCGTGGGACTAGCGGGAGTGGGTACAGATACGCAGTATTTT; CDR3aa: CASSVGLAGVGTDTQYF
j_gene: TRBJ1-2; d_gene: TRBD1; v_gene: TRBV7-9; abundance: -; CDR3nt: TGCGCCAGCAGCCCACCCACGGGACAGGGAGTCTATGGCTACACCTTC; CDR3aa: CASSPPTGQGVYGYTF
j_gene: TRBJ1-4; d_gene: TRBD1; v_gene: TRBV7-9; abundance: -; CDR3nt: TGTGCCAGCAGCTCGGTACAGGGGGCCCCAGGGAGAGAAAAACTGTTTTTT; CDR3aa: CASSSVQGAPGREKLFF
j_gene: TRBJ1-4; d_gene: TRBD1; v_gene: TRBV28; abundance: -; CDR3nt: TGTGCCAGCAATTCCGGGACAGGGCGTGAAAAACTGTTTTTT; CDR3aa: CASNSGTGREKLFF
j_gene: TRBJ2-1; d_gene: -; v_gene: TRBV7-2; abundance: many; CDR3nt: TGTGCCAGCAGCATCGGGACTGTGGGCTACAATGAGCAGTTCTTC; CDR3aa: CASSIGTVGYNEQFF
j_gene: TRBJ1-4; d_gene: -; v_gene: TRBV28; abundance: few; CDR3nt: TGTGCCAGCAGTTTATACGGGAAGACTAATGAAAAACTGTTTTTT; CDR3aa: CASSLYGKTNEKLFF
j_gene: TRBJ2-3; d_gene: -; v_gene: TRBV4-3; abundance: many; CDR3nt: TGCGCCAGCAGCCAACTGTTTCAGAGCACAGATACGCAGTATTTT; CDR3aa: CASSQLFQSTDTQYF
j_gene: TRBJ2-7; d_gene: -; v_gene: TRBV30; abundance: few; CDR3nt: TGTGCCTGGATGCCCCCGGACAGTTACGAGCAGTACTTC; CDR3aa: CAWMPPDSYEQYF
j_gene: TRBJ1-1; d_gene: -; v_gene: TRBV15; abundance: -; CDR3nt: TGTGCCACCAGCAGAGCGGAGAACTCCGGCGCTTTCTTT; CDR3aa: CATSRAENSGAFF
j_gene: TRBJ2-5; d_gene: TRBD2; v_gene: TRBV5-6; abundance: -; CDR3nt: TGTGCCAGCAGTTTGGAGCCGGGACTAGCGGGAGATGAGACCCAGTACTTC; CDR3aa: CASSLEPGLAGDETQYF
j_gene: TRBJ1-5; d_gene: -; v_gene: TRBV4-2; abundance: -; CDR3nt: TGTGCCAGCAGCCAAGCAGGGGATTCCCTCGACAATCAGCCCCAGCATTTT; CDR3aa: CASSQAGDSLDNQPQHF
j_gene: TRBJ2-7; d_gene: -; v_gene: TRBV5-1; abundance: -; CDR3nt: TGCGCCAGCAGCTTGAATCCAGGGTCCTACGAGCAGTACTTC; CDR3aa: CASSLNPGSYEQYF
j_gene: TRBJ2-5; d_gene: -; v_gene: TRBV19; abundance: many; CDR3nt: TGTGCCAGTAGTCCTGATACCGGGGGTGGAGAGACCCAGTACTTC; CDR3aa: CASSPDTGGGETQYF
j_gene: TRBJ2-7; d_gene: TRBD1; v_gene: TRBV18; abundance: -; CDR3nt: TGTGCCAGCTCCCTTACAGCGGACAGGAGCTCCTACGAGCAGTACTTC; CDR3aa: CASSLTADRSSYEQYF
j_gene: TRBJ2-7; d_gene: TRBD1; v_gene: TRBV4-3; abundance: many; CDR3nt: TGCGCCAGCAGCCCAGGGGGACAGGGGGCCTCCTACGAGCAGTACTTC; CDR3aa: CASSPGGQGASYEQYF
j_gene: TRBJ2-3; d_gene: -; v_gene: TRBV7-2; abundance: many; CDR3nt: TGTGCCAGCAGCTTAGGAGGAGCGTTTGGCACAGATACGCAGTATTTT; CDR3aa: CASSLGGAFGTDTQYF
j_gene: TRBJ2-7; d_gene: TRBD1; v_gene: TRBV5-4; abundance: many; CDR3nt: TGTGCCAGCAGCACTGGGACAGGGTCCTACGAGCAGTACTTC; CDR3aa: CASSTGTGSYEQYF
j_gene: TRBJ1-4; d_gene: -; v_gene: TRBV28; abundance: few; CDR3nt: TGTGCCAGTAGAGGTATCTCCACTAATGAAAAACTGTTTTTT; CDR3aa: CASRGISTNEKLFF
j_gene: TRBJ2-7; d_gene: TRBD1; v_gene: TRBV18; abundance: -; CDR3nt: TGTGCCAGCTCACCACCGGACAGGGCCGGTCCCGAGCAGTACTTC; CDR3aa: CASSPPDRAGPEQYF
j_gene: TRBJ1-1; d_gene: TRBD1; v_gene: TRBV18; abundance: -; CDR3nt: TGTGCCAGCTCACCATACGTGGGACAGGGGGCGACTGAAGCTTTCTTT; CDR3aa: CASSPYVGQGATEAFF
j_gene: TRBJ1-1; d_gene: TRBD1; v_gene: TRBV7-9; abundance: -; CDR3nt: TGTGCCAGCAGCAAAGGGACAGCGAACACTGAAGCTTTCTTT; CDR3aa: CASSKGTANTEAFF
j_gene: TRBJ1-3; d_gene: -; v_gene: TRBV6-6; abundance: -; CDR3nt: TGTGCCAGCAGTTACCCGACAGCCGGCTCTGGAAACACCATATATTTT; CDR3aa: CASSYPTAGSGNTIYF
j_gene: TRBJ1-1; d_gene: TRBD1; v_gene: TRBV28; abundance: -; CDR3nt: TGTGCCAGCAGTTTATTGGGACAGGGGGTCATGAACACTGAAGCTTTCTTT; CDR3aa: CASSLLGQGVMNTEAFF
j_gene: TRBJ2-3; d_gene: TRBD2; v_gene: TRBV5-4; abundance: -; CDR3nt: TGTGCCAGCAGGCCGGCCGGGACTAGCGGGAGTATCACGCAGTATTTT; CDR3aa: CASRPAGTSGSITQYF
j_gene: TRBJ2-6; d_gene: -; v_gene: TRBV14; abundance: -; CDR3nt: TGTGCCAGCAGCCTGACAGTCAGCTCTGGGGCCAACGTCCTGACTTTC; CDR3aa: CASSLTVSSGANVLTF
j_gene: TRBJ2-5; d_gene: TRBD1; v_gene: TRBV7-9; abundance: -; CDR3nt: TGTGCCAGCAGCAAGACAGGGGGGAATCCTTTGGGCGGGGAGACCCAGTACTTC; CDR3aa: CASSKTGGNPLGGETQYF
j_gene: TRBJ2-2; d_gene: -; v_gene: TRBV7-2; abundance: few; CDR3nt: TGTGCCAGCAGCTTAGACATCGGGGAGCTGTTTTTT; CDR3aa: CASSLDIGELFF
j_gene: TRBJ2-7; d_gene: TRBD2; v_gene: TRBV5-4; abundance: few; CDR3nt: TGTGCCAGCAGCGCCGGACTAGCGGGGAGCTACGAGCAGTACTTC; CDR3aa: CASSAGLAGSYEQYF
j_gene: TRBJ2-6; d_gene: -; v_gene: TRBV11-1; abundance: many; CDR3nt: TGTGCCAGCAGCTTAGATCCCAGGATGACCTCTGGGGCCAACGTCCTGACTTTC; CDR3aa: CASSLDPRMTSGANVLTF
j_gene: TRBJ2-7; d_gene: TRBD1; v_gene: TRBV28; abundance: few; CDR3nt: TGTGCCAGCAGTTCCACGACAGGGCAGCAGTACTTC; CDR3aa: CASSSTTGQQYF
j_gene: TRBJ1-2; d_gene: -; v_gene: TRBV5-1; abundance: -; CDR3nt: TGCGCCAGCAGCTTGCCAGGGGATGATCGCTACACCTTC; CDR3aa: CASSLPGDDRYTF
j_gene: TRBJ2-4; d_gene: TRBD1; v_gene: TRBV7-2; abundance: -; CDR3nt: TGTGCCAGCAGCTTCTCCGGACAGGGTCGAGCCAAAAACATTCAGTACTTC; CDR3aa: CASSFSGQGRAKNIQYF
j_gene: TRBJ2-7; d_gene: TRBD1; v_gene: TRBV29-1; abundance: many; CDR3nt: TGCAGCGTTACCGGGGACAGAGACTACGAGCAGTACTTC; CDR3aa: CSVTGDRDYEQYF
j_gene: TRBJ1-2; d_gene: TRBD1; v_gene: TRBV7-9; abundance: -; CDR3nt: TGTGCCAGCAGCGACACGGGACAGGTTCACTATGGCTACACCTTC; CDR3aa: CASSDTGQVHYGYTF
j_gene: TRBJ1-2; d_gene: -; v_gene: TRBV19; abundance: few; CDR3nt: TGTGCCAGTAGTTTGGGCAGGGACTATGGCTACACCTTC; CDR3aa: CASSLGRDYGYTF
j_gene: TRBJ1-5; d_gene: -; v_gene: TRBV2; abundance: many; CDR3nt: TGTGCCAGCGGGTTGTCGCCTCCCGGCGGGCAGCCCCAGCATTTT; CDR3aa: CASGLSPPGGQPQHF
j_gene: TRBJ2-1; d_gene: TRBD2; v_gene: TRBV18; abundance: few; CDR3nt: TGTGCCAGCTCATCGGGAGGGACCCGGCCTTGGAATGAGCAGTTCTTC; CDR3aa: CASSSGGTRPWNEQFF
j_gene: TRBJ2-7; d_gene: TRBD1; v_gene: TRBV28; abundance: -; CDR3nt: TGTGCCAGCGGACAGGGGGCGGCCTACGAGCAGTACTTC; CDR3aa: CASGQGAAYEQYF
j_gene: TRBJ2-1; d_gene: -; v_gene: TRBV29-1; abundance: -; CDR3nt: TGCAGCGTTGATCAGGGTGGTCAGGGCAATGAGCAGTTCTTC; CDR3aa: CSVDQGGQGNEQFF
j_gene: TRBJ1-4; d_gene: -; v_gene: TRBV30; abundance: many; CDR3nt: TGTGCCTGGAGTCGAGGTGCGCGGGCTAATGAAAAACTGTTTTTT; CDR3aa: CAWSRGARANEKLFF
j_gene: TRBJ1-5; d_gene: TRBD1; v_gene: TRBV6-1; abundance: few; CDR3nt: TGTGCCAGCAGGGAAACAGGGGGCATTGGAAGCAATCAGCCCCAGCATTTT; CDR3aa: CASRETGGIGSNQPQHF
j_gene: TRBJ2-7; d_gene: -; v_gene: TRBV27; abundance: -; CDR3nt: TGTGCCAGCAGTGGGTTGGGGACATTCTCCTACGAGCAGTACTTC; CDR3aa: CASSGLGTFSYEQYF
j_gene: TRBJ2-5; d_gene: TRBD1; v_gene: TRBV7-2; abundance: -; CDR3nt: TGTGCCAGCAGCTTATACACCGACAGGGTCGAGACCCAGTACTTC; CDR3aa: CASSLYTDRVETQYF